This section outlines one TCR beta chain sequence together with its context. The antigen remains unidentified. This sample was taken from a study of beta chain features in type 1 diabetes. The isolated RNA, all of it, was reverse transcribed, so expressed TCRB transcripts were what got sequenced. The method was immunoSEQ multiplex PCR; TCRdb's version includes in-frame clones alone and lacks a portion of them. This table has 600,000 to 700,000 clones, roughly 12% appearing once. The CDR3 loop spans 16 amino acids. Trimming removed 0 bases from V and 0 bases from J, with 6 bases in between. Germline lookup yields CDR1 KGHSH and CDR2 LQKENI. Points from the study as a whole: At VDJ recombination sites, type 1 diabetes patients had fewer insertions and more deleted nucleotides. Moderate but significant shortening of TCRB CDR3s was recorded in all four CD4+ subsets from Type 1 diabetes patients.

The sequence derives from a man aged 18 to 29 with type 1 diabetes. Sequenced input: naive CD4+ T cells from blood. The chain employs TRBV18 and TRBJ2-6; D gene unclear. In DNA form, the CDR3 reads TGTGCCAGCTCACCACCGGGAACCTCTGGGGCCAACGTCCTGACTTTC. This codes for CASSPPGTSGANVLTF.